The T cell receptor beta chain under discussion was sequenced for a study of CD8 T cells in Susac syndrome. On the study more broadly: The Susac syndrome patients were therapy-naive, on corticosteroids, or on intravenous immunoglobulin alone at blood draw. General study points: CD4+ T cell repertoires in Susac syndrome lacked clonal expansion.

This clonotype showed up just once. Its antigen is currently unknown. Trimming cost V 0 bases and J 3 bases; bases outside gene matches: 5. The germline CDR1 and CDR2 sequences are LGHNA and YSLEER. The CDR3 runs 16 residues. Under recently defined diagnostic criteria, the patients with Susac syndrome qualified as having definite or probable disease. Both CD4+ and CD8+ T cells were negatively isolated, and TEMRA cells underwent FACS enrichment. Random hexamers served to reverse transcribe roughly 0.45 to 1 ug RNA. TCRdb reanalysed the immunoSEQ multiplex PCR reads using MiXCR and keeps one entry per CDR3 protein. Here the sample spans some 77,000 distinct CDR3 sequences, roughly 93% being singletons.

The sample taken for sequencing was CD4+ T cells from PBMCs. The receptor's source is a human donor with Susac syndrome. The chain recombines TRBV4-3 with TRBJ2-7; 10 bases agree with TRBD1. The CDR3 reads CASSQDRGQGVYEQYF. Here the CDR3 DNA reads TGCGCCAGCAGCCAAGATCGCGGACAGGGGGTCTACGAGCAGTACTTC.